What follows is one TCR beta chain and its context. This entry belongs to a study of blood T cell repertoires in COVID-19. Study in general: COVID-19 samples, acute and convalescent, were from the United States, Italy and Spain. Nucleic acid was either cDNA or gDNA, and it came from T cells, B-cell-depleted T cells, or PBMCs.

Original data processing: Reference gene primer amplification gave nucleated cell count estimates. Sequencing used immunoSEQ multiplex PCR; TCRdb keeps in-frame clones, though not all of them. That table furnishes V, J and clone size, whereas the DNA furnished D and trimming. The sample lists about 150,000 clones, 82% seen once, with nearly 15% in the top ten. Trimming removed 8 bases at V and 0 bases at J, with 16 bases between. The CDR3 runs 15 residues. Germline V lookup: CDR1 SGHTA, CDR2 FQGNSA. Input material: peripheral blood. The V call is TRBV7-2, the J call TRBJ1-2, with D possibly being TRBD1 (6 bases). The source of this sequence is a human donor with acute or convalescent COVID-19. The donor label of this sample is uncertain. CDR3 sequence reads: CASGLRQATNYGYTF. CDR3 nucleotides: TGTGCCAGCGGTCTGAGACAGGCCACTAACTATGGCTACACCTTC.